The 5 T cell receptor beta chains in this list originate from one sample, sequenced in a study of blood T cell repertoires in COVID-19. Assay: immunoSEQ multiplex PCR; the TCRdb copy retains only in-frame clones and omits some. The data hold 150,000 to 200,000 clones, with 85% observed a single time. The sample consisted of peripheral blood. Receptor source: a human donor with acute or convalescent COVID-19. The donor label of this sample is uncertain.

The chain uses TRBV10-1 and TRBJ1-2; 8 bases align to TRBD1. CDR3 length: 14 residues. J gave up 4 bases and V 6 bases, and 7 bases lay outside the gene matches. Germline values: CDR1 WNHNN, CDR2 SYGVQD (reference sequence). The DNA for the CDR3 is TGCGCCAGCAGCCCCCGAGGGACAGGCTATGGCTACACCTTC. Its protein product is CASSPRGTGYGYTF.

The CDR3 DNA sequence: TGTGCCAGCAGCTCGCGGCGGGACTTTCTAAACTACAATGAGCAGTTCTTC. This gives the protein CASSSRRDFLNYNEQFF. The chain is built from TRBV7-9 and TRBJ2-1; D is possibly TRBD2 (6 bases). Trimming removed 4 bases at V and 3 bases at J, with 19 bases between. CDR3 size: 17 residues. Germline CDR1 reads SEHNR; CDR2 reads FQNEAQ (reference sequence). The whole variable domain, filled in from reference TRBV7-9 and TRBJ2-1, reads DTGVSQNPRHKITKRGQNVTFRCDPISEHNRLYWYRQTLGQGPEFLTYFQNEAQLEKSRLLSDRFSAERPKGSFSTLEIQRTEQGDSAMYLCASSSRRDFLNYNEQFFGPGTRLTVL.

In its sample, this clone was seen a few times. The chain joins TRBV6-5 to TRBJ2-7; 9 bases fit TRBD1. Trimming removed 7 bases from V and 4 bases from J; junction bases left unmatched: 11. The CDR3 is 15 amino acids. The germline CDR1 and CDR2 sequences are MNHEY and SVGAGI. The CDR3 nucleotides read TGTGCCAGCAACCCTTTCCCGGGACAGGGATACGAGCAGTACTTC. It codes for CASNPFPGQGYEQYF.

This clone was picked up a small number of times. The chain uses TRBV28 and TRBJ1-2, with 9 bases identical to TRBD1. Germline V gene sequence: CDR1 MDHEN, CDR2 SYDVKM. This CDR3 contains 13 residues. Trimming cost V 6 bases and J 8 bases; bases outside gene matches: 7. In DNA, the CDR3 is TGTGCCAGCAGGGGACAGGGAAGAAGGGGCTACACCTTC. Amino acids: CASRGQGRRGYTF.

The genes are TRBV5-1 and TRBJ2-5, with D hard to call. This CDR3 region has 13 residues. V was clipped by 10 bases and J by 2 bases, with 15 bases between them. Per the germline V gene, CDR1 is SGHRS and CDR2 is YFSETQ. The CDR3 is CASRETLQETQYF. For the CDR3, the DNA is TGCGCCTCCCGCGAGACTTTACAAGAGACCCAGTACTTC.